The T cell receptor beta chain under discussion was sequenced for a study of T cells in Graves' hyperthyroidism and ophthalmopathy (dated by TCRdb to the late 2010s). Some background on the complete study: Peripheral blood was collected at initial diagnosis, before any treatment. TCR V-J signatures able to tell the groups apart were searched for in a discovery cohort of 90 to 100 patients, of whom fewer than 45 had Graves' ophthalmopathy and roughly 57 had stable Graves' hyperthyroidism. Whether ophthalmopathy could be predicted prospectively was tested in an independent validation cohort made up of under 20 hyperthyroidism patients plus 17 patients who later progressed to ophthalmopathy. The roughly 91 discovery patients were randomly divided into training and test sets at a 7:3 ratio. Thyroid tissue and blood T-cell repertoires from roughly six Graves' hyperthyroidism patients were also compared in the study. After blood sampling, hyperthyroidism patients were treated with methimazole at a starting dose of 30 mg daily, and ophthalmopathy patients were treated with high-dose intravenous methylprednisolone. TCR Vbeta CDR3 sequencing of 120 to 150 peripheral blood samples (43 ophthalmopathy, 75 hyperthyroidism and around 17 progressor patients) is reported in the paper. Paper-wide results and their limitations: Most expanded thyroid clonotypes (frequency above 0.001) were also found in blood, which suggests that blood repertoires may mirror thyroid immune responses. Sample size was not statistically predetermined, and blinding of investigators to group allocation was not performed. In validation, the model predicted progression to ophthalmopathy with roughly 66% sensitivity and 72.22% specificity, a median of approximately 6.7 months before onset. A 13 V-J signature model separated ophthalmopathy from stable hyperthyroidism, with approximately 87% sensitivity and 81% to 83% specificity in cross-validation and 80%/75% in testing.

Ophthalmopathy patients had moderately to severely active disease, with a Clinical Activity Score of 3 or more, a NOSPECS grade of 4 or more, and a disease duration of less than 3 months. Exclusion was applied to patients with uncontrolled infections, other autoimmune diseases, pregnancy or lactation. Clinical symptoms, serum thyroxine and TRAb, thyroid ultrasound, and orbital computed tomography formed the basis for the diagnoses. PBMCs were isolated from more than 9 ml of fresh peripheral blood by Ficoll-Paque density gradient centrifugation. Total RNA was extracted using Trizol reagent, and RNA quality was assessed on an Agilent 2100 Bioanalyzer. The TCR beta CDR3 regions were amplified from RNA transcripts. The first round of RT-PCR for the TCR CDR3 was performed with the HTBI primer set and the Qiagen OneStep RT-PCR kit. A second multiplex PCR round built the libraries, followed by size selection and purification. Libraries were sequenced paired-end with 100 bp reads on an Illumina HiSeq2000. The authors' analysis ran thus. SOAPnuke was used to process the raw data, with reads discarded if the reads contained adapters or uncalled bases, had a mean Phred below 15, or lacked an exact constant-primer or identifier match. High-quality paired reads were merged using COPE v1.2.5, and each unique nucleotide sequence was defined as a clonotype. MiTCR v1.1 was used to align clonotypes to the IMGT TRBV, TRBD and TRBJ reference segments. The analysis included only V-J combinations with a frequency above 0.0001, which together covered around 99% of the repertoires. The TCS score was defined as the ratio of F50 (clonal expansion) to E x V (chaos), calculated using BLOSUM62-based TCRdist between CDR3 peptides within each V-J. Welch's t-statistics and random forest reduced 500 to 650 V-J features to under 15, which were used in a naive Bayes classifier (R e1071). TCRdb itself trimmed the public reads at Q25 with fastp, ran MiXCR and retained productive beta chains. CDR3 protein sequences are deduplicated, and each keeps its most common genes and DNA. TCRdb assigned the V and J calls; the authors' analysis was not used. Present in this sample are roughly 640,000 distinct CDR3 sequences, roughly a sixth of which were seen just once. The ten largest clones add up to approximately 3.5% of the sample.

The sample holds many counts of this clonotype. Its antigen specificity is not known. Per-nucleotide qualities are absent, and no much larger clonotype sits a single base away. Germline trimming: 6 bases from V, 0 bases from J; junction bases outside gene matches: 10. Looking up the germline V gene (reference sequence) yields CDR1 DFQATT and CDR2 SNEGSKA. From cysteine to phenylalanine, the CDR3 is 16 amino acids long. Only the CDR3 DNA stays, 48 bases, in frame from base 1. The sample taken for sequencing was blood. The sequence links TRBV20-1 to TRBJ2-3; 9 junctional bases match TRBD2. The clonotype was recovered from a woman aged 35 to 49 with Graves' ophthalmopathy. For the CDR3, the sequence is CSAYSSGGPSTDTQYF. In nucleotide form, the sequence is TGCAGTGCGTACAGTAGCGGGGGCCCCAGCACAGATACGCAGTATTTT.